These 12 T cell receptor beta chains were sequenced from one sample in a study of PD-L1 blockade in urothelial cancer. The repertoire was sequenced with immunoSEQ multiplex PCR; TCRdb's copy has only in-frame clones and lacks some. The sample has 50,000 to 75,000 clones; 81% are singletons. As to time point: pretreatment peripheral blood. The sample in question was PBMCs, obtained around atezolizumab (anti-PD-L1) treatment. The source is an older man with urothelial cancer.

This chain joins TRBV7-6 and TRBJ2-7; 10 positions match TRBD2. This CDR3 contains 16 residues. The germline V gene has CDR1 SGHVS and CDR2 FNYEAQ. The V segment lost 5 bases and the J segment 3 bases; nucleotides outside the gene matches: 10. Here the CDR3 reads CASSHTRTSGYYEQYF. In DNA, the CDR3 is TGTGCCAGCAGCCACACTCGGACTAGCGGTTACTACGAGCAGTACTTC.

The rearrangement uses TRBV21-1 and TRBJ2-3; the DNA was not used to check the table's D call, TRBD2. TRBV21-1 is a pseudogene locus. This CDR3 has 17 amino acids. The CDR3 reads CASTYIRGGDSTDTQYF. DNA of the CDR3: TGTGCCAGCACCTATATAAGGGGCGGGGATAGCACAGATACGCAGTATTTT.

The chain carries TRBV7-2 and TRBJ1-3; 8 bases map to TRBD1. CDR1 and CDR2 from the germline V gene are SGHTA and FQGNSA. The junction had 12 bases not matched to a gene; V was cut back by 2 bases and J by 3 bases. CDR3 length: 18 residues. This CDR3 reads CASSLWRSGQADGNTIYF. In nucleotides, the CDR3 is TGTGCCAGCAGCTTATGGCGGTCGGGACAGGCGGATGGAAACACCATATATTTT.

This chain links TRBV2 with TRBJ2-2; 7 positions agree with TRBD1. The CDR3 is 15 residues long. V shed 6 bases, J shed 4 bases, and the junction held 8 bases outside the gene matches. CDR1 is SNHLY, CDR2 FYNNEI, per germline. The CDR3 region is CASRSRGRGTGELFF. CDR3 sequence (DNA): TGTGCCAGCAGGTCGAGGGGGCGAGGCACCGGGGAGCTGTTTTTT.

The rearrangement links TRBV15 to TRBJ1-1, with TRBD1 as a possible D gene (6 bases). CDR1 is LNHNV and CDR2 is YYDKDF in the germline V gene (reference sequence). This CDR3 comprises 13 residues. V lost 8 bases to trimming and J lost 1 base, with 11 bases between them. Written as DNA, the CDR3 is TGTGCCACCTCGGGGGGGCAGAACACTGAAGCTTTCTTT. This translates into CATSGGQNTEAFF.

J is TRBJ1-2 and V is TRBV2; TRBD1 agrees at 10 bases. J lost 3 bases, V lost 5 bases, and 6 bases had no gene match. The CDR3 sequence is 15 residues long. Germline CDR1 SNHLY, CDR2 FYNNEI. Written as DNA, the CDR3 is TGTGCCAGCAGTTCAGACGGGACAGGGGACTATGGCTACACCTTC. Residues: CASSSDGTGDYGYTF.

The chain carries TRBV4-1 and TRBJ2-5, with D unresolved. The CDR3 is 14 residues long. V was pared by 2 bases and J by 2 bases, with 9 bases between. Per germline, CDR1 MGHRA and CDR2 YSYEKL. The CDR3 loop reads CASSQQVTQETQYF. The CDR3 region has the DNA TGCGCCAGCAGCCAACAGGTTACACAAGAGACCCAGTACTTC.

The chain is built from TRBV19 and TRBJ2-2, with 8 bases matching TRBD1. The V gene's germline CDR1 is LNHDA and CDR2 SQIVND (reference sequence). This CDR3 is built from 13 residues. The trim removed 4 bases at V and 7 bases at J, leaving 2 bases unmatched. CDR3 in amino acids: CASSNRGFGELFF. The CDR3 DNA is TGTGCCAGTAGTAACAGGGGGTTCGGGGAGCTGTTTTTT. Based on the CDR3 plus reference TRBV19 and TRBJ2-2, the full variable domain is DGGITQSPKYLFRKEGQNVTLSCEQNLNHDAMYWYRQDPGQGLRLIYYSQIVNDFQKGDIAEGYSVSREKKESFPLTVTSAQKNPTAFYLCASSNRGFGELFFGEGSRLTVL.

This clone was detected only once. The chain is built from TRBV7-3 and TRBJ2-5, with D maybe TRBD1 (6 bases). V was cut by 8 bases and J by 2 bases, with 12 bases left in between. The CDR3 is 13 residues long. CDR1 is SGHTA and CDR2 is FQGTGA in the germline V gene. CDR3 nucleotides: TGTGCCAGCTCGACAGGACGACAAGAGACCCAGTACTTC. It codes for CASSTGRQETQYF.

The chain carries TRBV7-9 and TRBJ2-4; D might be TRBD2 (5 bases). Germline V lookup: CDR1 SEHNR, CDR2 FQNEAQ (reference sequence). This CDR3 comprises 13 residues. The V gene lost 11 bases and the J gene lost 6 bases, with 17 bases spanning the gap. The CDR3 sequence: CAVDGIPGNIQYF. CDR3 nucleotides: TGTGCCGTGGACGGGATCCCGGGAAACATTCAGTACTTC. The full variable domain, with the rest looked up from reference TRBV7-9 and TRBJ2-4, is DTGVSQNPRHKITKRGQNVTFRCDPISEHNRLYWYRQTLGQGPEFLTYFQNEAQLEKSRLLSDRFSAERPKGSFSTLEIQRTEQGDSAMYLCAVDGIPGNIQYFGAGTRLSVL.

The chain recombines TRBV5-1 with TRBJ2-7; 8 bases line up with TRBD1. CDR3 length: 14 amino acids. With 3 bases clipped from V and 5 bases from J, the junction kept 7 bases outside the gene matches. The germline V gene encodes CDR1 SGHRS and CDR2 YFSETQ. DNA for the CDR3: TGCGCCAGCAGCTCCGGGACAGGTTCCAACGAGCAGTACTTC. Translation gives CASSSGTGSNEQYF.

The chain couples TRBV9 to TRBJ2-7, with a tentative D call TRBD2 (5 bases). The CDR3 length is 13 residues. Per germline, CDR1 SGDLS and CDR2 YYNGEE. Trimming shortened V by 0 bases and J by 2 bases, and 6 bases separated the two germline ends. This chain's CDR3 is CASSVDGAYEQYF. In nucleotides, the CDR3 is TGTGCCAGCAGCGTAGACGGGGCCTACGAGCAGTACTTC. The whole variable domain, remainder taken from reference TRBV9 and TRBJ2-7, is DSGVTQTPKHLITATGQRVTLRCSPRSGDLSVYWYQQSLDQGLQFLIQYYNGEERAKGNILERFSAQQFPDLHSELNLSSLELGDSALYFCASSVDGAYEQYFGPGTRLTVT.